The next 24 T cell receptor beta chains were all read from a single sample in a study of cytomegalovirus exposure and HLA in healthy donors. Measured with immunoSEQ multiplex PCR; TCRdb has only the in-frame clones, and not every one. The sample shows 150,000 to 200,000 clones, under 90% of them seen only once. The specimen was PBMCs. Receptors were obtained from a woman aged 18-29 years in good health and CMV-seropositive.

This chain joins TRBV19 and TRBJ2-1; 10 bases fit TRBD2. The CDR3 sequence is 16 residues long. With V trimmed by 3 bases and J by 7 bases, 9 bases remained unmatched. CDR1 and CDR2 (germline): LNHDA, SQIVND (reference sequence). The CDR3 DNA reads as TGTGCCAGTAGTATGGCGGCTAGCGGGAGTTGGAATGAGCAGTTCTTC. It codes for CASSMAASGSWNEQFF.

J is TRBJ1-5 and V is TRBV27, with TRBD1 as a possible D gene (6 bases). Germline CDR1 and CDR2: MNHEY and SMNVEV (reference sequence). The CDR3 has 15 amino acids. Trimming removed 5 bases from V and 3 bases from J, with 14 bases in between. The CDR3 here is CASSGNRAYNQPQHF. The CDR3 DNA is TGTGCCAGCAGTGGAAACAGGGCCTACAATCAGCCCCAGCATTTT.

In its sample, this clone was seen once. The chain recombines TRBV6-5 with TRBJ1-2; D is undetermined. Germline CDR1 MNHEY, CDR2 SVGAGI. V dropped 2 bases and J dropped 3 bases, with 10 bases sitting between them. This CDR3 region has 14 residues. The CDR3 region has the DNA TGTGCCAGCAGTTACCGCGGGCGGGACTATGGCTACACCTTC. Translation: CASSYRGRDYGYTF.

The genes are TRBV5-1 and TRBJ2-7; 7 nucleotides agree with TRBD2. The germline V gene encodes CDR1 SGHRS and CDR2 YFSETQ. The CDR3 consists of 14 residues. Losses at the gene ends were 0 bases for V and 5 bases for J; bases not matched to a gene: 5. This CDR3 reads CASSLVTSLNEQYF. The CDR3 DNA follows: TGCGCCAGCAGCTTGGTGACTAGCCTCAACGAGCAGTACTTC.

This sequence joins TRBV7-3 and TRBJ2-1, with 13 bases lining up with TRBD2. The ends lost 3 bases at V and 6 bases at J; junction bases unmatched: 2. Germline assignment: CDR1 SGHTA and CDR2 FQGTGA. This CDR3 is 15 amino acids long. CDR3 sequence reads: CASSLGTSGTNEQFF. The DNA for the CDR3 is TGTGCCAGCAGCTTGGGGACTAGCGGGACCAATGAGCAGTTCTTC.

V gene TRBV9 combines with J gene TRBJ2-6; D possibly corresponds to TRBD1 (6 bases). This CDR3 comprises 20 residues. The germline CDR1 and CDR2 sequences are SGDLS and YYNGEE. Deletions cut 4 bases from V and 4 bases from J, with 27 bases between. For the CDR3, the DNA is TGTGCCAGCAGCCTGAGCCCACAGGGCGCCCTCTCTGTGGGGGCCAACGTCCTGACTTTC. This codes for CASSLSPQGALSVGANVLTF. Supplemented by reference TRBV9 and TRBJ2-6, the full variable domain reads DSGVTQTPKHLITATGQRVTLRCSPRSGDLSVYWYQQSLDQGLQFLIQYYNGEERAKGNILERFSAQQFPDLHSELNLSSLELGDSALYFCASSLSPQGALSVGANVLTFGAGSRLTVL.

This chain joins TRBV9 and TRBJ1-1; 11 bases match TRBD1. Germline V lookup: CDR1 SGDLS, CDR2 YYNGEE. V was clipped by 4 bases and J by 0 bases; unmatched bases: 8. CDR3 length: 17 residues. The CDR3 DNA is TGTGCCAGCAGCTCGGGACAGGGGGTTGAAATGAACACTGAAGCTTTCTTT. Protein: CASSSGQGVEMNTEAFF.

The CDR3 reads CASRQLRRSYEQYF. For the CDR3, the DNA is TGTGCCAGCAGACAGCTTCGAAGGTCCTACGAGCAGTACTTC. This chain uses TRBV5-5 with TRBJ2-7; no clear D. Looked up from germline, CDR1 is SGHKS and CDR2 is YYEKEE (reference sequence). Trimming took off 5 bases at V and 1 base at J, with 13 bases between the two ends. The length of the CDR3 is 14 residues. Variable domain in full (rest from reference TRBV5-5 and TRBJ2-7): DAGVTQSPTHLIKTRGQQVTLRCSPISGHKSVSWYQQVLGQGPQFIFQYYEKEERGRGNFPDRFSARQFPNYSSELNVNALLLGDSALYLCASRQLRRSYEQYFGPGTRLTVT.

The table lists this clone with a count of one. The V gene is TRBV7-9, the J gene TRBJ1-2, with TRBD1 matching over 10 bases. V lost 4 bases, J lost 6 bases, and 20 bases stayed unmatched. Germline V gene sequence: CDR1 SEHNR, CDR2 FQNEAQ (reference sequence). This CDR3 comprises 19 residues. CDR3: CASSSGPMLGTGEIHGYTF. The CDR3 DNA is TGTGCCAGCAGCTCAGGCCCAATGCTCGGGACAGGGGAAATCCATGGCTACACCTTC.

This chain joins TRBV7-9 and TRBJ1-1; 7 nucleotides align to TRBD1. The CDR3 covers 13 residues. Germline V gene data show CDR1 as SEHNR and CDR2 as FQNEAQ (reference sequence). V lost 6 bases to trimming and J lost 4 bases; unmatched junction nucleotides: 5. CDR3 nucleotides: TGTGCCAGCAGTACGCAGGGGGTCACTGAAGCTTTCTTT. Encoded protein: CASSTQGVTEAFF.

This chain uses TRBV5-1 with TRBJ1-1; TRBD1 aligns across 8 bases. The germline V gene has CDR1 SGHRS and CDR2 YFSETQ. The junction had 8 bases not matched to a gene; V was cut back by 5 bases and J by 5 bases. The CDR3 consists of 14 residues. The CDR3 protein is CASSFRDRMTEAFF. The CDR3 nucleotides read TGCGCCAGCAGTTTCCGGGACAGGATGACTGAAGCTTTCTTT.

This chain links TRBV11-2 with TRBJ2-7; 8 bases align to TRBD1. Germline assignment: CDR1 SGHAT and CDR2 FQNNGV. V shed 1 base, J shed 0 bases, and the junction held 2 bases outside the gene matches. This CDR3 contains 15 residues. The DNA of the CDR3 is TGTGCCAGCAGCTTAGCTGGGACAGGCTCCTACGAGCAGTACTTC. This gives the protein CASSLAGTGSYEQYF.

The chain recombines TRBV5-1 with TRBJ1-2, with D perhaps matching TRBD1 (5 bases). V was trimmed by 4 bases and J by 10 bases, leaving 14 bases between them. From germline, CDR1 is SGHRS and CDR2 YFSETQ. This CDR3 has 12 amino acids. The DNA for the CDR3 is TGCGCCAGCAGCCCGGACACCGTCGACTACACCTTC. Encoded protein: CASSPDTVDYTF.

The chain employs TRBV30 and TRBJ2-5; D is undetermined. Trimming stripped 5 bases from V and 4 bases from J, with 8 bases between. CDR1 is GTSNPN and CDR2 is SVGIG in the germline V gene (reference sequence). This CDR3 spans 11 amino acids. CDR3 DNA sequence: TGTGCCTGGGTTGGAGCAGAGACCCAGTACTTC. Translating it yields CAWVGAETQYF.

This clone was seen a single time. CDR3 sequence reads: CASSLWDINTGELFF. CDR3 in DNA: TGTGCCAGCAGCTTGTGGGACATAAACACCGGGGAGCTGTTTTTT. The V gene is TRBV5-4, the J gene TRBJ2-2; maybe TRBD1 (6 bases). Germline values: CDR1 SGHNT, CDR2 YYREEE (reference sequence). Trimming removed 1 base from V and 2 bases from J, with 9 bases in between. The CDR3 has 15 residues.

The CDR3 region is CASSQPSDSANTGELFF. CDR3 coding DNA: TGTGCCAGCAGCCAACCTTCGGACAGCGCGAACACCGGGGAGCTGTTTTTT. The chain is built from TRBV4-2 and TRBJ2-2; possible D gene TRBD1, 6 bases. The CDR3 covers 17 residues. Trimming cost V 2 bases and J 0 bases, with 13 bases left between them. Germline CDR1 reads LGHNA; CDR2 reads YNFKEQ.

In its sample, this clone was seen once. The rearrangement uses TRBV9 and TRBJ1-4; tentative D call: TRBD1 (6 bases). Trimming cost V 3 bases and J 7 bases, with 16 bases left between them. The CDR3 runs to 15 residues. CDR1 and CDR2 from the germline V gene are SGDLS and YYNGEE. Here the CDR3 reads CASSATTGPGEKLFF. The CDR3 DNA sequence: TGTGCCAGCAGCGCAACGACAGGTCCGGGTGAAAAACTGTTTTTT.

The J gene is TRBJ1-2, the V gene TRBV2, with 8 bases fitting TRBD1. Germline lookup yields CDR1 SNHLY and CDR2 FYNNEI. CDR3 size: 15 residues. The V gene end was trimmed by 6 bases and the J gene end by 6 bases; junction bases not matched to a gene: 12. The DNA for the CDR3 is TGTGCCAGCAGGAAGAGTTGGAACAGGGGGGATGGCTACACCTTC. Translation gives CASRKSWNRGDGYTF.

This rearrangement joins TRBV13 to TRBJ1-1, with D hard to call. Deletions cut 0 bases from V and 2 bases from J, with 4 bases between. This CDR3 has 13 residues. Per the germline V gene, CDR1 is PRHDT and CDR2 is FYEKMQ (reference sequence). CDR3 DNA sequence: TGTGCCAGCAGCTTAGGTCTTAACACTGAAGCTTTCTTT. Residues: CASSLGLNTEAFF.

This chain uses TRBV7-8 with TRBJ2-3; D gene uncertain. The V end lost 0 bases, the J end lost 3 bases, and 7 bases lay between the germline ends. The CDR3 has 14 residues. The germline V gene encodes CDR1 SGHVS and CDR2 FQNEAQ. The CDR3 spells CASSLALATDTQYF. CDR3 coding DNA: TGTGCCAGCAGCTTAGCGCTGGCAACAGATACGCAGTATTTT. Together with reference TRBV7-8 and TRBJ2-3, the CDR3 gives the full variable domain: GAGVSQSPRYKVAKRGQDVALRCDPISGHVSLFWYQQALGQGPEFLTYFQNEAQLDKSGLPSDRFFAERPEGSVSTLKIQRTQQEDSAVYLCASSLALATDTQYFGPGTRLTVL.

This clone was seen only once. The junction differs from germline at one of its ends, possibly a read error. The chain recombines TRBV7-7 with TRBJ2-1, with D tentatively TRBD2 (6 bases). The CDR3 is 14 amino acids. Germline CDR1 and CDR2: SSHAT and FNYEAQ (reference sequence). The CDR3 DNA is TGTGCTAGCAGCCCAGGGAGGTCAGACAATGAGCAGTTCTTC. Its protein is CASSPGRSDNEQFF.

The V and J genes are TRBV27 and TRBJ2-5; 7 bases agree with TRBD2. Germline trimming cut 6 bases from V and 4 bases from J; bases unmatched to any gene: 11. This CDR3 is 15 amino acids long. Germline V gene data show CDR1 as MNHEY and CDR2 as SMNVEV (reference sequence). This CDR3 is CASRSYRGEGETQYF. CDR3 bases: TGTGCCAGCAGATCTTATCGGGGGGAGGGAGAGACCCAGTACTTC.

This clone was seen only a few times. The chain carries TRBV4-3 and TRBJ2-7, with TRBD2 as a possible D gene (5 bases). Trimming cost V 2 bases and J 4 bases, with 15 bases left between them. There are 15 residues in the CDR3. Germline values: CDR1 LGHNA, CDR2 YSLEER. CDR3 protein: CASSQQTIPSYEQYF. CDR3 nucleotide sequence: TGCGCCAGCAGCCAACAGACTATCCCATCATACGAGCAGTACTTC.

The chain is built from TRBV10-1 and TRBJ2-2; D ambiguous. The CDR3 contains 13 residues. Germline lookup yields CDR1 WNHNN and CDR2 SYGVQD (reference sequence). V was cut by 6 bases and J by 0 bases, with 5 bases left in between. CDR3: CASRSANTGELFF. CDR3 sequence (DNA): TGCGCCAGCAGGAGCGCGAACACCGGGGAGCTGTTTTTT.